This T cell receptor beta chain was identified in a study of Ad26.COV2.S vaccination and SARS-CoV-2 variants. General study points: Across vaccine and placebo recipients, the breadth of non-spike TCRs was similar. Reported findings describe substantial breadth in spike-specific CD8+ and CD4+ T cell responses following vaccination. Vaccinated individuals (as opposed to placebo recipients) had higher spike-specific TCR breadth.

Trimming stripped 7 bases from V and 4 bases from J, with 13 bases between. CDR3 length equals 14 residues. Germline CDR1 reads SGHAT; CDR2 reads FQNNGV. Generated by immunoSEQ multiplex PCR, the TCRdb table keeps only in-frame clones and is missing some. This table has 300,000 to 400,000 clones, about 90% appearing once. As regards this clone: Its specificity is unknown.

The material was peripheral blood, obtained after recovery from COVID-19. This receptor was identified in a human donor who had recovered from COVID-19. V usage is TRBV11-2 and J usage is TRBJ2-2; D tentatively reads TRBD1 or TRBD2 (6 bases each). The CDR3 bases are TGTGCCAGCACAAGGGGGGAGATCACCGGGGAGCTGTTTTTT. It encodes CASTRGEITGELFF.